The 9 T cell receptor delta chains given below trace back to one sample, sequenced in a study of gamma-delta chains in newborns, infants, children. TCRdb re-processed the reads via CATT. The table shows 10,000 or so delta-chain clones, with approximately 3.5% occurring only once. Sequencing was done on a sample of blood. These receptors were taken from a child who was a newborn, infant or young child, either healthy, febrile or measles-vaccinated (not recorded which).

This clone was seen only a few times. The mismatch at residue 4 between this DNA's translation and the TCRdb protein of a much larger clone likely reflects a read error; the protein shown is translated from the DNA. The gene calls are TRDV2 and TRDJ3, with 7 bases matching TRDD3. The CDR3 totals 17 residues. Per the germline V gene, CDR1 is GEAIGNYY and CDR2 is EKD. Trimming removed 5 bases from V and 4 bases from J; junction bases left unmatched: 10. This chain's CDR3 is CACAPTGVTWDTRQMFF. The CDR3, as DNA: TGTGCCTGTGCCCCAACTGGGGTGACATGGGACACCCGACAGATGTTTTTC.

In nucleotides, the CDR3 is TGTGCCTGTGACACTTCACTCTCCCGTACTGGGGATGCCTCGCGACTCATCTTT. Translated, it gives CACDTSLSRTGDASRLIF. The rearrangement uses TRDV2 and TRDJ1; 7 bases map to TRDD3. The ends lost 1 base at V and 10 bases at J; junction bases unmatched: 23. CDR3 size: 18 residues. Germline-derived CDR1 and CDR2 are GEAIGNYY and EKD.

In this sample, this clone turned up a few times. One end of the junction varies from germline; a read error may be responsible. The CDR3 reads CACDTGGVGDTRVSWDTRHMFF. The CDR3 region has the DNA TGTGCCTGTGACACGGGAGGAGTGGGGGATACGCGTGTTTCCTGGGACACCCGACATATGTTTTTC. The chain carries TRDV2 and TRDJ3; TRDD3 aligns across 11 bases. The CDR3 is 22 residues long. Germline V gene lookup returns CDR1 GEAIGNYY and CDR2 EKD.

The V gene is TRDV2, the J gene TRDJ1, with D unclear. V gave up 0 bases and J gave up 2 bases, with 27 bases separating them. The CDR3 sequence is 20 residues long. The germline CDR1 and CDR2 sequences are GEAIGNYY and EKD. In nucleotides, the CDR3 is TGTGCCTGTGACACCAATTACCCCGGGACTATTAAGAGTGGAACCGATAAACTCATCTTT. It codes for CACDTNYPGTIKSGTDKLIF.

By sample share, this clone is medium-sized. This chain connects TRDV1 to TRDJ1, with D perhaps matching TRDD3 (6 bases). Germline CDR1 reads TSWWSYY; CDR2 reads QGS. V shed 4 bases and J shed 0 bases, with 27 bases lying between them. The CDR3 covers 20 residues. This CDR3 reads CALGGPMGDTRVLYTDKLIF. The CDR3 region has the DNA TGTGCTCTTGGGGGACCAATGGGCGATACGCGGGTTCTATACACCGATAAACTCATCTTT.

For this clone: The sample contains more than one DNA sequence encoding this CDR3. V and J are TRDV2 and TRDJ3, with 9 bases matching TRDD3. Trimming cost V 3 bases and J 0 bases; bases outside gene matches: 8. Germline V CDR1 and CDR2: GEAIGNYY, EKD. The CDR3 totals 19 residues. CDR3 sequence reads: CACDRTGGPSSWDTRQMFF. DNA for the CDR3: TGTGCCTGTGACCGTACTGGGGGACCGAGCTCCTGGGACACCCGACAGATGTTTTTC.

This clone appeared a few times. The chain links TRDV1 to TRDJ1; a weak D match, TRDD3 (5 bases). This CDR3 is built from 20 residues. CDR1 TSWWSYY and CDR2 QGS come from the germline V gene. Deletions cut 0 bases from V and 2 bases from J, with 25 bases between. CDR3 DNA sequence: TGTGCTCTTGGGGAACTCACCCGCCTTGGGTTCATACTGGATACCGATAAACTCATCTTT. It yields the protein CALGELTRLGFILDTDKLIF.

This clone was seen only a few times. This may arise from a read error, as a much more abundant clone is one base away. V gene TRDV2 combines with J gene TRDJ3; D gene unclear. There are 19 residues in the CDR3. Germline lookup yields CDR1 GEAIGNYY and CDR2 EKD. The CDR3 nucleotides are TGTGCCTGTGACACCGCGGCCCCAACCTCCTCCCGGGACACCCGACAGATGTTTTTC. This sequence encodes CACDTAAPTSSRDTRQMFF.

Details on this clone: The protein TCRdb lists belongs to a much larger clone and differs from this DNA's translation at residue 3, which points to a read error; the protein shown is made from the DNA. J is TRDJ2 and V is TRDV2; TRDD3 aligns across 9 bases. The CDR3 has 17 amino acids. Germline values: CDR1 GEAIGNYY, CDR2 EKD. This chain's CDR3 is CARDRLGDASLTAQLFF. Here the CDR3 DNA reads TGTGCCCGTGACCGGCTGGGGGATGCTTCTTTGACAGCACAACTCTTCTTT.